The next 24 T cell receptor beta chains were all read from a single sample in a study of regulatory T cells in long-lasting Graves disease. Time point in this sample: newly diagnosed GD, antithyroid drugs for less than 3 months. Extracted RNA from PBMCs served as the source of the TCR library. Building the TCR beta libraries relied on iRepertoire HTBI primers, and CDR3 regions underwent Arm-PCR. TCRdb reprocessed the multiplex PCR reads via MiXCR and lists one record per CDR3 protein. The sample lists approximately 400,000 distinct CDR3 sequences; 14% to 15% were seen once. These records were also assigned to another study, of T cells in Graves' hyperthyroidism and ophthalmopathy.

The source was peripheral blood mononuclear cells (PBMCs), collected at new diagnosis, from a patient treated with antithyroid drugs. These receptors were obtained from a woman in her thirties with Graves disease.

This clonotype was picked up many times. The chain joins TRBV3-1 to TRBJ2-3; D remains ambiguous. The CDR3 totals 16 residues. V lost 4 bases, J lost 0 bases, and 14 bases lay in between. Germline V gene data show CDR1 as LGHDT and CDR2 as YNNKEL (reference sequence). DNA of the CDR3: TGTGCCAGCAGCCCTCGTAAGGGTTCTAGCACAGATACGCAGTATTTT. It is translated as CASSPRKGSSTDTQYF.

This clonotype was detected a few times. This chain connects TRBV3-1 to TRBJ2-1; the D is unclear. Trimming pared 0 bases from V and 1 base from J, leaving 10 bases between. The V gene's germline CDR1 is LGHDT and CDR2 YNNKEL (reference sequence). The CDR3 is 16 residues long. The CDR3 is CASSQDPSASYNEQFF. The CDR3 DNA reads as TGTGCCAGCAGCCAAGATCCCAGCGCTTCCTACAATGAGCAGTTCTTC.

This clonotype showed up just a few times. The V gene is TRBV3-1, the J gene TRBJ2-2, with TRBD1 identical over 9 bases. The J segment lost 3 bases and the V segment lost 3 bases, leaving 14 bases of the junction unmatched. This CDR3 has 19 residues. Germline V lookup: CDR1 LGHDT, CDR2 YNNKEL (reference sequence). For the CDR3, the DNA is TGTGCCAGCAGCCACCCAAGAGTCGGGACAGGGTCGGACACCGGGGAGCTGTTTTTT. This codes for CASSHPRVGTGSDTGELFF.

The sample holds many counts of this clonotype. For the CDR3, the DNA is TGCGCCAGCAGCTTGGCCGGGGCGGAGCCCTACAATGAGCAGTTCTTC. It codes for CASSLAGAEPYNEQFF. V and J are TRBV5-1 and TRBJ2-1, with D perhaps TRBD1 or TRBD2 (5 bases each). V gave up 0 bases and J gave up 2 bases, with 12 bases separating them. CDR3 length equals 16 residues. The V gene's germline CDR1 is SGHRS and CDR2 YFSETQ.

This clonotype was seen ten or more times. The chain uses TRBV6-2 or TRBV6-3 and TRBJ2-2, with 8 positions matching TRBD1. Germline CDR1 MNHEY, CDR2 SVGEGT. This CDR3 region has 14 residues. Losses at the gene ends were 4 bases for V and 7 bases for J; bases not matched to a gene: 5. The CDR3 reads CASSLSGGIGELFF. Written as DNA, the CDR3 is TGTGCCAGCAGTTTGTCAGGGGGCATCGGGGAGCTGTTTTTT.

Remarks on this clonotype: This probably arose from a read error, given a far larger clone one base away. The rearrangement uses TRBV11-1 and TRBJ2-5; D not resolved. This CDR3 is built from 14 residues. The germline V gene encodes CDR1 SGHAT and CDR2 FQDESV (reference sequence). DNA of the CDR3: TGTGCCTGCAGCCATTGGCAGAACCAAGAGACCCAGTACTTC. It specifies CACSHWQNQETQYF.

The sample holds a few counts of this clonotype. V usage is TRBV20-1 and J usage is TRBJ1-2; the match to TRBD1 covers 7 bases. The V segment lost 0 bases and the J segment 0 bases; nucleotides outside the gene matches: 4. Per the germline V gene, CDR1 is DFQATT and CDR2 is SNEGSKA (reference sequence). This CDR3 is built from 15 residues. The CDR3 is CSAREEDRPNYGYTF. In DNA, the CDR3 is TGCAGTGCTAGAGAGGAGGACAGGCCTAACTATGGCTACACCTTC.

This clonotype has a count of ten or more. The rearrangement links TRBV2 to TRBJ1-1, with a tentative D call TRBD1 (6 bases). This CDR3 is 13 amino acids long. Trimming cost V 5 bases and J 5 bases, with 12 bases left between them. Germline-derived CDR1 and CDR2 are SNHLY and FYNNEI. This chain's CDR3 is CASSRQDVTEAFF. The DNA of the CDR3 is TGTGCCAGCAGTCGACAGGACGTGACTGAAGCTTTCTTT.

This clonotype was recorded at least ten times. The rearrangement links TRBV2 to TRBJ2-2; no reliable D call. From germline, CDR1 is SNHLY and CDR2 FYNNEI. V shed 2 bases and J shed 1 base, with 8 bases lying between them. The CDR3 covers 15 residues. CDR3 amino acids: CASSELPMNTGELFF. The CDR3 region has the DNA TGTGCCAGCAGTGAACTGCCTATGAACACCGGGGAGCTGTTTTTT.

This clonotype was counted at least ten times. The V call is TRBV3-1, the J call TRBJ2-1; 9 bases fit TRBD2. From germline, CDR1 is LGHDT and CDR2 YNNKEL (reference sequence). The CDR3 length is 15 residues. V shed 4 bases and J 4 bases; nucleotides not matched to a gene: 5. Written as DNA, the CDR3 is TGTGCCAGCAGCCCCTCGGGACTAGCATACAATGAGCAGTTCTTC. This sequence encodes CASSPSGLAYNEQFF.

This clonotype was detected many times. This chain joins TRBV6-1 and TRBJ2-7; no firm D call. V lost 2 bases and J lost 3, with 5 bases in between. CDR1 and CDR2 (germline): MNHNS, SASEGT. The CDR3 is 12 residues long. CDR3 DNA: TGTGCCAGCAGTGAAAGTATCTACGAGCAGTACTTC. Protein: CASSESIYEQYF.

This clonotype was seen ten or more times. The chain is built from TRBV30 and TRBJ2-1; D not resolved. Trimming stripped 2 bases from V and 3 bases from J, with 11 bases between. The CDR3 runs to 14 residues. Germline assignment: CDR1 GTSNPN and CDR2 SVGIG (reference sequence). The CDR3 region has the DNA TGTGCCTGGAGTAGTTTGGGCAGCTACAATGAGCAGTTCTTC. The encoded protein is CAWSSLGSYNEQFF.

This clonotype was seen many times. The chain links TRBV10-3 to TRBJ2-1; the match to TRBD2 covers 7 bases. Germline CDR1 reads ENHRY; CDR2 reads SYGVKD. Trimming took 0 bases from V and 3 from J; bases not matched to a gene: 2. The CDR3 consists of 15 residues. The CDR3 coding sequence is TGTGCCATCAGTGAGTCGGGGGGGATCTACAATGAGCAGTTCTTC. It encodes CAISESGGIYNEQFF.

This clonotype appeared many times. V is TRBV11-3 and J is TRBJ1-1; D unclear. The CDR3 loop spans 13 amino acids. In germline, CDR1 is SGHNT, CDR2 YENEEA. Trimming shortened V by 5 bases and J by 1 base, and 8 bases separated the two germline ends. CDR3 in amino acids: CASSTDRNTEAFF. In DNA form, the CDR3 reads TGTGCCAGCAGCACTGACCGGAACACTGAAGCTTTCTTT.

This clonotype appeared a few times. The rearrangement joins TRBV30 to TRBJ2-1, with a tentative D call TRBD2 (5 bases). There are 14 residues in the CDR3. The V gene's germline CDR1 is GTSNPN and CDR2 SVGIG (reference sequence). V was shortened by 8 bases and J by 5 bases, with 19 bases between the two germline ends. The DNA for the CDR3 is TGTGCCCTGGAGAGGCCACCCGGGAACAATGAGCAGTTCTTC. Its protein product is CALERPPGNNEQFF.

This clonotype was seen a few times. This chain connects TRBV10-3 to TRBJ2-7, with D maybe TRBD2 (6 bases). The CDR3 runs to 14 residues. CDR1 is ENHRY and CDR2 is SYGVKD in the germline V gene. The ends were cut back, 3 bases at V and 3 bases at J, with 12 bases in the middle. Here the CDR3 reads CAISEVGGCYEQYF. The DNA of the CDR3 is TGTGCCATCAGTGAAGTGGGAGGTTGCTACGAGCAGTACTTC.

The table lists this clonotype with many counts. This CDR3 is CASSLPSDRRPSWGYTF. In DNA form, the CDR3 reads TGTGCCAGCAGTTTACCTAGCGACAGGCGCCCTTCGTGGGGCTACACCTTC. V is TRBV28 and J is TRBJ1-2, with D possibly being TRBD1 (6 bases). This CDR3 contains 17 residues. V lost 2 bases and J 8 bases, leaving 24 bases between the germline ends. From germline, CDR1 is MDHEN and CDR2 SYDVKM.

This clonotype was seen a handful of times. The CDR3: CASSLNRGSTDTQYF. The CDR3, as DNA: TGTGCCAGCAGCCTAAACAGGGGGAGCACAGATACGCAGTATTTT. This sequence joins TRBV14 and TRBJ2-3; 8 nucleotides agree with TRBD1. The CDR3 spans 15 residues. The germline V gene encodes CDR1 SGHDN and CDR2 FVKESK. V gave up 4 bases and J gave up 0 bases; unmatched junction bases: 3.

This clonotype was picked up many times. Here the CDR3 reads CASSQDPKSTEAFF. The CDR3 coding sequence is TGTGCCAGCAGCCAAGATCCCAAGTCCACTGAAGCTTTCTTT. V and J are TRBV3-1 and TRBJ1-1; D is unclear. Germline CDR1 reads LGHDT; CDR2 reads YNNKEL (reference sequence). Trimming stripped 0 bases from V and 4 bases from J, with 9 bases between. The CDR3 runs to 14 residues.

In this sample, this clonotype turned up a few times. V usage is TRBV6-1 and J usage is TRBJ2-3, with D possibly being TRBD2 (6 bases). Trimming took off 5 bases at V and 0 bases at J, with 12 bases between the two ends. This CDR3 spans 15 amino acids. The germline gives CDR1 MNHNS, CDR2 SASEGT. CDR3 DNA: TGTGCCAGCAGTCCCTGGAGGGCGAGCACAGATACGCAGTATTTT. It translates to CASSPWRASTDTQYF.

This clonotype came up many times. The genes are TRBV20-1 and TRBJ2-1, with 13 bases fitting TRBD2. The trim removed 6 bases at V and 9 bases at J, leaving 11 bases unmatched. The germline V gene encodes CDR1 DFQATT and CDR2 SNEGSKA (reference sequence). The CDR3 contains 15 residues. The CDR3 DNA follows: TGCAGTGCCAAATCGACTAGCGGGAGGCTCGGTGAGCAGTTCTTC. Amino acids: CSAKSTSGRLGEQFF.

A few counts support this clonotype. The chain combines TRBV18 with TRBJ1-6, with D tentatively TRBD1 (5 bases). This CDR3 has 16 amino acids. CDR1 and CDR2 from the germline V gene are KGHSH and LQKENI. The V end was cut by 2 bases, the J end by 7 bases, with 15 bases between. The CDR3 region is CASSPGLPKGNSPLHF. CDR3 nucleotide sequence: TGTGCCAGCTCACCAGGGCTCCCAAAGGGGAATTCACCCCTCCACTTT.

This clonotype was seen ten or more times. The chain joins TRBV27 to TRBJ2-3; possibly TRBD2 for D (6 bases). The CDR3 is 13 amino acids. Germline assignment: CDR1 MNHEY and CDR2 SMNVEV (reference sequence). The V end was cut by 3 bases, the J end by 6 bases, with 10 bases between. CDR3 in amino acids: CASSFREVDTQYF. In nucleotides, the CDR3 is TGTGCCAGCAGTTTTAGGGAGGTGGATACGCAGTATTTT.

The chain joins TRBV6-1 to TRBJ1-1; D is uncertain. The germline gives CDR1 MNHNS, CDR2 SASEGT. V was shortened by 6 bases and J by 2 bases, with 10 bases between the two germline ends. The CDR3 has 13 residues. CDR3 amino acids: CASSPAANTEAFF. In nucleotides, the CDR3 is TGTGCCAGCAGCCCTGCGGCAAACACTGAAGCTTTCTTT.